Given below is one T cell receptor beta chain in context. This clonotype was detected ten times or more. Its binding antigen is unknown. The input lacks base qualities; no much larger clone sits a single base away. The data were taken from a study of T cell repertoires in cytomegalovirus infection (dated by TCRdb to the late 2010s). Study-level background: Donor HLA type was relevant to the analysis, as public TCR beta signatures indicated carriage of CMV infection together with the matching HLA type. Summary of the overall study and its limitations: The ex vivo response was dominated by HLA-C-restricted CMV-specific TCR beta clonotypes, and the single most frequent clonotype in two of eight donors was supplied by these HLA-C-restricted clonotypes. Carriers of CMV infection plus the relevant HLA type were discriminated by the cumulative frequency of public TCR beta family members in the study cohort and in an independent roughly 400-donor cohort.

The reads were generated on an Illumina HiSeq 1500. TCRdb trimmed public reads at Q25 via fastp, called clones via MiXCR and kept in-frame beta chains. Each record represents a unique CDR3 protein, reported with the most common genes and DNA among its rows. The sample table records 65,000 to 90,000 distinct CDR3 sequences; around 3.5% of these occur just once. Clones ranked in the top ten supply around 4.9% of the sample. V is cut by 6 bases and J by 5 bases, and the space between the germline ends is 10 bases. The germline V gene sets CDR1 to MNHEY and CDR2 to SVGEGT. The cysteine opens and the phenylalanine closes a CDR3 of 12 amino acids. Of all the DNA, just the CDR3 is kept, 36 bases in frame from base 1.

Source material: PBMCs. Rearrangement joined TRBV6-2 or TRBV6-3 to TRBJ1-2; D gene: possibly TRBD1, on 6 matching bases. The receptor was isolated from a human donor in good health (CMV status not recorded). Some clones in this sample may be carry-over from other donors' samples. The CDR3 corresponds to CASRRTDYGYTF. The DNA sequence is TGTGCCAGCAGGAGGACAGATTATGGCTACACCTTC.